One and the same sample provided the 15 T cell receptor beta chains below, sequenced in a study of CD8+CD57+ T cells in acquired aplastic anemia. Genomic DNA acted as the template from which TCR beta VDJ combination and CDR3 sequence profiling were carried out. TCRdb processed the reads anew with MiXCR; each CDR3 protein has one entry. The table has about 400,000 distinct CDR3 sequences, about two thirds seen once. Material for sequencing was sorted CD4+, CD8+, or CD8+CD57+ T cells (not recorded which) from PBMCs. These receptors were taken from a human donor in good health, serving as a control.

The rearrangement links TRBV20-1 to TRBJ1-6; 9 bases are shared with TRBD1. The length of the CDR3 is 14 residues. Germline CDR1 and CDR2: DFQATT and SNEGSKA (reference sequence). Losses at the gene ends were 3 bases for V and 7 bases for J; bases not matched to a gene: 4. CDR3 in amino acids: CSARMTGGNSPLHF. CDR3 nucleotide sequence: TGCAGTGCTAGGATGACAGGGGGAAATTCACCCCTCCACTTT.

This chain uses TRBV7-9 with TRBJ2-7; D is undetermined. This CDR3 comprises 14 residues. With 5 bases removed from V and 1 base from J, the gap between germline ends came to 12 bases. The germline V gene encodes CDR1 SEHNR and CDR2 FQNEAQ (reference sequence). The CDR3 spells CASSEATGSYEQYF. DNA of the CDR3: TGTGCCAGCAGCGAAGCCACGGGTTCCTACGAGCAGTACTTC.

About this clonotype itself: Mismatch with germline at one junction end may stem from a read error. The V call is TRBV10-3, the J call TRBJ2-7; the D gene is possibly TRBD2 (6 bases). CDR3 length: 13 residues. CDR1 ENHRY and CDR2 SYGVKD come from the germline V gene. CDR3 DNA sequence: TGTGCCACCGATCGGACGGGGGTCGACGAGCGGTACTTC. It yields the protein CATDRTGVDERYF.

This clonotype was detected only a few times. The conserved phenylalanine or tryptophan is not found at the CDR3 terminus, so this likely reflects a read error. CDR3 amino acids: CSASAPIYTDTQYS. The CDR3 DNA sequence: TGCAGTGCTAGTGCCCCTATCTACACAGATACGCAGTATTCT. This chain joins TRBV20-1 and TRBJ2-3; D unresolved. The V and J ends lost 3 bases and 2 bases respectively, with 12 bases between them. The CDR3 contains 14 residues. CDR1 and CDR2 (germline): DFQATT, SNEGSKA (reference sequence).

The chain couples TRBV20-1 to TRBJ2-1; either TRBD1 or TRBD2 may fit D (7 bases each). This CDR3 has 15 residues. Germline CDR1 is DFQATT and CDR2 is SNEGSKA (reference sequence). Trimming stripped 0 bases from V and 7 bases from J, with 16 bases between. In DNA form, the CDR3 reads TGCAGTGCTAGAGATGGGGGGAGGGGGCGGAATGAGCAGTTCTTC. Its translation is CSARDGGRGRNEQFF.

The chain uses TRBV7-2 and TRBJ2-5, with 14 bases that match TRBD2. V lost 5 bases and J lost 2; bases outside the gene matches: 10. CDR1 SGHTA and CDR2 FQGNSA come from the germline V gene. The CDR3 is made up of 18 amino acids. The CDR3 spells CASSTGTSGGREQETQYF. CDR3 DNA: TGTGCCAGCAGCACGGGGACTAGCGGGGGCCGAGAACAAGAGACCCAGTACTTC. The full variable domain, in which reference TRBV7-2 and TRBJ2-5 provide the parts outside the CDR3, is GAGVSQSPSNKVTEKGKDVELRCDPISGHTALYWYRQSLGQGLEFLIYFQGNSAPDKSGLPSDRFSAERTGGSVSTLTIQRTQQEDSAVYLCASSTGTSGGREQETQYFGPGTRLLVL.

The V and J genes are TRBV7-2 and TRBJ2-1; a weak D match, TRBD2 (6 bases). Germline V gives CDR1 SGHTA, CDR2 FQGNSA. The V end lost 2 bases, the J end lost 7 bases, and 18 bases lay between the germline ends. CDR3 length equals 16 residues. Here the CDR3 reads CASSLLGGEPSNEQFF. The CDR3 region has the DNA TGTGCCAGCAGCTTATTGGGCGGGGAGCCTTCTAATGAGCAGTTCTTC.

For this clonotype: This could be a read error, since a much larger clone is one nucleotide away. The J gene is TRBJ1-1, the V gene TRBV12-3 or TRBV12-4, with 10 bases fitting TRBD1. The CDR3 contains 16 residues. Losses at the gene ends were 3 bases for V and 1 base for J; bases not matched to a gene: 5. The DNA of the CDR3 is TGTGCCAGCAGTTTCCGACAGGGGGCGAGGAACACTGAAGCTTTCTTT. Translated: CASSFRQGARNTEAFF.

The chain has TRBV9 and TRBJ2-3; 13 bases align to TRBD2. This CDR3 region has 19 residues. Germline V gene lookup returns CDR1 SGDLS and CDR2 YYNGEE. V dropped 2 bases and J dropped 2; count of bases not matched to a gene: 11. The CDR3 sequence is CASSVGSTSGGSNTDTQYF. DNA for the CDR3: TGTGCCAGCAGCGTGGGGTCGACTAGCGGGGGGAGTAACACAGATACGCAGTATTTT.

This clonotype was observed many times. DNA for the CDR3: TGTGCCACCGAAGCGGCCCTTGCAACTAATGAAAAACTGTTTTTT. Protein sequence: CATEAALATNEKLFF. The chain links TRBV6-1 to TRBJ1-4; D gene ambiguous. Germline lookup yields CDR1 MNHNS and CDR2 SASEGT. CDR3 length equals 15 residues. V lost 10 bases and J 0 bases, leaving 15 bases between the germline ends.

Turning to this clonotype: At one end the junction does not follow the germline gene, possibly because of a read error. The V call is TRBV5-1, the J call TRBJ2-1; D tentatively fits TRBD1 or TRBD2 (5 bases each). This CDR3 contains 12 residues. Germline V gives CDR1 SGHRS, CDR2 YFSETQ. The CDR3 nucleotides read TGTGCCAGCAGCTGGGATGGGGCTAGCAAGTTCTTC. This gives the protein CASSWDGASKFF.

This clonotype was seen only once. The junction shows a germline mismatch at one end, possibly a read error. The chain is built from TRBV4-1 and TRBJ1-2, with D uncertain. CDR1 is MGHRA, CDR2 YSYEKL, per germline. The CDR3 has 15 residues. CDR3 amino acids: CASNTDPRLGYGYTF. CDR3 in DNA: TGTGCCAGCAACACCGACCCCCGTCTGGGGTATGGCTACACCTTC.

This clonotype was found many times. The CDR3 region is CASSLVAGTYEQYF. DNA of the CDR3: TGCGCCAGCAGCTTGGTCGCAGGTACCTACGAGCAGTACTTC. The chain recombines TRBV5-1 with TRBJ2-7, with D unclear. The V end was cut by 0 bases, the J end by 2 bases, with 9 bases between. The germline CDR1 and CDR2 sequences are SGHRS and YFSETQ. There are 14 residues in the CDR3.

This clonotype was found many times. The chain joins TRBV5-8 to TRBJ1-4; the D gene is possibly TRBD1 (5 bases). CDR3 length: 12 residues. Germline-derived CDR1 and CDR2 are SGHTS and YDEGEE. Trimming removed 1 base at V and 8 bases at J, with 6 bases between. This chain's CDR3 is CASSLRGEKLFF. For the CDR3, the DNA is TGTGCCAGCAGCTTGCGGGGGGAAAAACTGTTTTTT.

The rearrangement uses TRBV20-1 and TRBJ2-3, with D unclear. Per germline, CDR1 DFQATT and CDR2 SNEGSKA (reference sequence). This CDR3 spans 10 amino acids. CDR3: CSVGEDTTYF. CDR3 sequence (DNA): TGCAGCGTTGGGGAAGATACGACGTATTTT.